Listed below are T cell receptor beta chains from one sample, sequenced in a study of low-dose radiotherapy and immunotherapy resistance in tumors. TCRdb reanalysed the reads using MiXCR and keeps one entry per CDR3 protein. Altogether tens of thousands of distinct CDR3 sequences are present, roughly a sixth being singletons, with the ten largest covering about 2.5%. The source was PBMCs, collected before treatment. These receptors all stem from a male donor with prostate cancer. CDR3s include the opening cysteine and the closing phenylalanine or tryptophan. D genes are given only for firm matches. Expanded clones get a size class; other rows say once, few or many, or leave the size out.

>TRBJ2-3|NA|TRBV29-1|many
TGCAGCGTTGAAGAGACAGGGAGGACAGATACGCAGTATTTT
CSVEETGRTDTQYF
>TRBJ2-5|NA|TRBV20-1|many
TGCAGTGCCGGCCCCCCGCGGGTGGGAGAGACCCAGTACTTC
CSAGPPRVGETQYF
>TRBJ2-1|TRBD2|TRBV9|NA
TGTGCCAGCAGCCTCCTGGGGGAGGGATGGACTGAGCAGTTCTTC
CASSLLGEGWTEQFF
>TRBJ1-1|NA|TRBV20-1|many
TGCAGTGTGGACACCCAAACGCCGAACACTGAAGCTTTCTTT
CSVDTQTPNTEAFF
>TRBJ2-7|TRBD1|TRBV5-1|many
TGCGCCAGCGGAACCTCGGACAGGGCCTTCTACGAGCAGTACTTC
CASGTSDRAFYEQYF
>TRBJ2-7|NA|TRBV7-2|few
TGTGCCAGCAGTCTCAATGGGCGGGGGCGACACGAGCAGTACTTC
CASSLNGRGRHEQYF
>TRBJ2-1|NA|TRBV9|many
TGTGCCAGCAGCGTAGCTACGGGCACTGAGCAGTTCTTC
CASSVATGTEQFF
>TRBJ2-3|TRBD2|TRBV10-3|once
TGTGCCATCAGTGAGTTGACTAGCGGGAGCACAGATACGCAGTATTTT
CAISELTSGSTDTQYF
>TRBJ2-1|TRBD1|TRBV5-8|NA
TGTGCCAGCAGTTTCCGGGGACAGGCCTACAATGAGCAGTTCTTC
CASSFRGQAYNEQFF
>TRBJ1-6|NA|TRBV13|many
TGTGCCAGCAGCTTAGTGCAATCAACGAACTCACCCCTCCACTTT
CASSLVQSTNSPLHF
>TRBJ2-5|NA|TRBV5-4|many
TGTGCCAGCAGCCGAACCGGGACCTACCAAGAGACCCAGTACTTC
CASSRTGTYQETQYF
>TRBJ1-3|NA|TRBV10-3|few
TGTGCCATCAGTGGTGGAGCCGGTGGAAACACCATATATTTT
CAISGGAGGNTIYF
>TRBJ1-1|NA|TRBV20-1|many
TGCAGTGCTCACCCGGGACAAGATGGGCCTGAAGCTTTCTTT
CSAHPGQDGPEAFF
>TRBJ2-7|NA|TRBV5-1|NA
TGCGCCAGCAGCTTGCGGGCAGGGAATACCTACGAGCAGTACTTC
CASSLRAGNTYEQYF
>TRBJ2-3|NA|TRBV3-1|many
TGTGCCAGCAGCCAAGAGTCGTGGGAACAGAAAGGAACAGATACGCAGTATTTT
CASSQESWEQKGTDTQYF
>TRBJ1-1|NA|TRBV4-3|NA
TGCGCCAGCAGCCAAAGGTACCAGTCGTACACTGAAGCTTTCTTT
CASSQRYQSYTEAFF
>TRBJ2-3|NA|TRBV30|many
TGTGCCTGGAGTGTCGGAGGGAGCACAGATACGCAGTATTTT
CAWSVGGSTDTQYF
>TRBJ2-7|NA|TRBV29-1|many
TGCAGCGTTGTGTCCAGCTACGAGCAGTACTTC
CSVVSSYEQYF
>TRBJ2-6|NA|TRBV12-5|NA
TGTGCTAGTGGTTTGATCAGCTCGGGGGCCAACGTCCTGACTTTC
CASGLISSGANVLTF
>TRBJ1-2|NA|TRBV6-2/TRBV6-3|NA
TGTGCCAGCAGGGCTCCGGGCGCCATCAACTATGGCTACACCTTC
CASRAPGAINYGYTF
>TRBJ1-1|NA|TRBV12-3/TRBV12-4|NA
TGTGCCAGCAGTTTAATTGGGCGTCACACTGAAGCTTTCTTT
CASSLIGRHTEAFF
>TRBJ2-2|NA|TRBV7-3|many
TGTGCCAGCAGCCTCCAGGCCCGCCCCGGGGAGCTGTTTTTT
CASSLQARPGELFF
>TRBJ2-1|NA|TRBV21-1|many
TGTGCCAGCAGCAAACAAGCGGACTCTCACAATGAGCAGTTCTTC
CASSKQADSHNEQFF
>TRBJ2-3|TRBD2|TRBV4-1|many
TGCGCCAGCAGCCAAGATTTGTCGGGGGGGCCCTCAGATACGCAGTATTTT
CASSQDLSGGPSDTQYF
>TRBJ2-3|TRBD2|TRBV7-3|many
TGTGCCAGCAGCTCAGGGACTAGTCGGGCGAATACGCAGTATTTT
CASSSGTSRANTQYF
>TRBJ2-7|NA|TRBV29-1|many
TGCAGCGCCGCTCGGGGGTTCAACGAGCAGTACTTC
CSAARGFNEQYF
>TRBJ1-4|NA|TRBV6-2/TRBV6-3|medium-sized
TGTGCCAGCATTTCAAGTGGAGCAACTAATGAAAAACTGTTTTTT
CASISSGATNEKLFF
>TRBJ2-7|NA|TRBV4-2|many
TGTGCCAGCAGCCAAGTAGGGCCGGTCTACGAGCAGTACTTC
CASSQVGPVYEQYF
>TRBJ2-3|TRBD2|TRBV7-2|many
TGTGCCAGCAGCTTAGTGGGGAGCGGGGCAGATACGCAGTATTTT
CASSLVGSGADTQYF
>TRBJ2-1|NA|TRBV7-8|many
TGTGCCAGCAGCTTAGTAGGGGGGGACCCCTACAATGAGCAGTTCTTC
CASSLVGGDPYNEQFF
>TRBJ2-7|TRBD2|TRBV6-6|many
TGTGCCAGCAGTCCGACTAGCGGGGGATACGAGCAGTACTTC
CASSPTSGGYEQYF
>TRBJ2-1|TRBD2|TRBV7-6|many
TGTGCCAGCAGCTTTTTAGCCGGGGGGGCTTACAATGAGCAGTTCTTC
CASSFLAGGAYNEQFF
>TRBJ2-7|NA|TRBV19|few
TGTGCCAGTAGTATAGTTTCTGGTTCCTACGAGCAGTACTTC
CASSIVSGSYEQYF
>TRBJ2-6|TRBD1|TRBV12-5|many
TGTGCTAGTGGTTTGGGCCGACAGGGGGGGGCCAACGTCCTGACTTTC
CASGLGRQGGANVLTF
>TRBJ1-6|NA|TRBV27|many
TGCAAGCCCACTCTCGGATATAATTCACCCCTCCACTTT
CKPTLGYNSPLHF
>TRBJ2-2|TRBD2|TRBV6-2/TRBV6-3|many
TGTGCCAGCACCGCGGGACTAGCTGCGGGGGAGCTGTTTTTT
CASTAGLAAGELFF
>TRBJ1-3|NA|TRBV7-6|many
TGTGCCAGCAGCTTATTTCTCCGTGGGCAGGTCGCTGGAAACACCATATATTTT
CASSLFLRGQVAGNTIYF
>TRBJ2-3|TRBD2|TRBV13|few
TGTGCCAGGCTCGACGGGGGGGCAGATCCCTACACAGATACGCAGTATTTT
CARLDGGADPYTDTQYF
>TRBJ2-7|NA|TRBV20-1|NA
TGCAGTGCTAGAGAGACTAGGACGACGTACGAGCAGTACTTC
CSARETRTTYEQYF
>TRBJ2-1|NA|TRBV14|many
TGTGCCAGCAGCATAAGTTTGTTCGGGGATGAGCAGTTCTTC
CASSISLFGDEQFF
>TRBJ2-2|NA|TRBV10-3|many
TGTGCCATCAGTGACACCCGGCCGGTGGGTCACACCGGGGAGCTGTTTTTT
CAISDTRPVGHTGELFF
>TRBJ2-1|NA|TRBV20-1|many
TGCAGTGCTAGAGCCCCGCCACAGTTCTTC
CSARAPPQFF
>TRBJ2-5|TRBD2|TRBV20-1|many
TGCAGTGCGCGACTAGCGGGGGGCAAAGAGACCCAGTACTTC
CSARLAGGKETQYF
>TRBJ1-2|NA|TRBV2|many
TGTGCCAGCAGTGAAGCGCCACTCTTAGAGGATGGCTACACCTTC
CASSEAPLLEDGYTF
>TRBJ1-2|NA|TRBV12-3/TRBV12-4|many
TGTGCCAGCAGCTACCAACCCAGGGTGGGCTACACCTTC
CASSYQPRVGYTF
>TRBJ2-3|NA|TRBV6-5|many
TGTGCCAGCGGGCAGGGGCTATCCCCTAGCACAGATACGCAGTATTTT
CASGQGLSPSTDTQYF
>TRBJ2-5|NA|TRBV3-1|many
TGTGCCAGCAGCCAATTCCCGAAAGAGACCCAGTACTTC
CASSQFPKETQYF
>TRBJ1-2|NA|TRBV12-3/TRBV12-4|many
TGTGCCAGCAGTGGTATGGGGTCCTATGGCTACACCTTC
CASSGMGSYGYTF